The 2 T cell receptor beta chains below all came from one sample that was sequenced in a study of beta chain features in type 1 diabetes. The isolated RNA, all of it, was reverse transcribed, so expressed TCRB transcripts were what got sequenced. Profiling relied on immunoSEQ multiplex PCR, and the TCRdb table lists in-frame clones only, not all of them. Of about 260,000 clones in the sample, about 71% are singletons; the top ten hold 0.053%. Sequenced input: naive CD4+ T cells from blood. The receptors shown here come from a man aged 25 to 45 in good health.

About this clone: The same CDR3 can be traced to other DNA sequences in this sample. The chain has TRBV9 and TRBJ2-5, with unresolved D. CDR1 SGDLS and CDR2 YYNGEE come from the germline V gene. V was clipped by 4 bases and J by 1 base, with 5 bases between them. The CDR3 spans 12 residues. The CDR3 DNA sequence: TGTGCCAGCAGCCGGTTCCAAGAGACCCAGTACTTC. It encodes CASSRFQETQYF.

CDR3 region: CASSLETGVSYEQYF. CDR3 coding DNA: TGTGCCAGCAGCTTAGAGACAGGGGTCTCCTACGAGCAGTACTTC. The chain joins TRBV7-2 to TRBJ2-7, with TRBD1 identical over 8 bases. V lost 1 base to trimming and J lost 0 bases; unmatched junction nucleotides: 2. The germline V gene encodes CDR1 SGHTA and CDR2 FQGNSA. The CDR3 consists of 15 residues. The complete variable domain, with remaining parts taken from reference TRBV7-2 and TRBJ2-7, reads GAGVSQSPSNKVTEKGKDVELRCDPISGHTALYWYRQSLGQGLEFLIYFQGNSAPDKSGLPSDRFSAERTGGSVSTLTIQRTQQEDSAVYLCASSLETGVSYEQYFGPGTRLTVT.